This is a list of T cell receptor beta chains from one sample in a study of metastatic and nonmetastatic thyroid tumors. Via MiXCR, TCRdb re-called the PCR reads. The table shows over 25,000 clones, with roughly 21% occurring only once. Sequences were obtained from blood. These receptor sequences come from a female donor with papillary thyroid cancer or a benign thyroid nodule (not recorded which). Some clones in this sample may be carry-over from other donors' samples. CDR3s include the opening cysteine and the closing phenylalanine or tryptophan. D genes are given only for firm matches. The size of a clone is reported for some rows only, either as once, few or many, or as a class for expanded clones.

TRBJ2-7 | TRBD1 | TRBV6-1 | . | TGTGCCAGCATTGAGACAGGGAACTTCTACGAGCAGTACTTC | CASIETGNFYEQYF
TRBJ2-2 | TRBD2 | TRBV7-2 | medium-sized | TGTGCCAGCAGCCCCTACTCGGGACTAGCGGGAGTGTCCGGGGAGCTGTTTTTT | CASSPYSGLAGVSGELFF
TRBJ2-7 | . | TRBV6-1 | . | TGTGCCAGCGACTCCCGGACCGGGGCAACTCGCTCCTACGAGCAGTACTTC | CASDSRTGATRSYEQYF
TRBJ2-3 | TRBD2 | TRBV6-1 | few | TGTGCCAGCAGGAGCGGGAGCAGGGATACGCAGTATTTT | CASRSGSRDTQYF
TRBJ2-7 | . | TRBV11-2 | . | TGTGCCAGCAGCCACGACAGCTACGAGCAGTACTTC | CASSHDSYEQYF
TRBJ1-2 | TRBD1 | TRBV3-1 | many | TGTGCCAGCAGCCAAGATTCGTACAGGGGGCGTGAAGGCTACACCTTC | CASSQDSYRGREGYTF
TRBJ2-3 | . | TRBV7-9 | many | TGTGCCACCAGCACTCACGCGCCAGATACGCAGTATTTT | CATSTHAPDTQYF
TRBJ1-1 | . | TRBV9 | many | TGTGCCAGCAGCATCGGGGGCGGCCCTGAAGCTTTCTTT | CASSIGGGPEAFF
TRBJ1-1 | . | TRBV3-1 | . | TGTGCCAGCGAGAGCATGAACACTGAAGCTTTCTTT | CASESMNTEAFF
TRBJ2-5 | . | TRBV6-1 | few | TGTGCCAGCAGTGACAGGGGAGCGGTAACCCAGTACTTC | CASSDRGAVTQYF
TRBJ1-2 | . | TRBV12-3/TRBV12-4 | . | TGTGCCATCAGTACCCGGGACGTCTCCTATGGCTACACCTTC | CAISTRDVSYGYTF
TRBJ1-2 | . | TRBV19 | many | TGTGCCAGTAGGTCTTTTGGGGGCTACACCTTC | CASRSFGGYTF
TRBJ2-3 | TRBD2 | TRBV11-3 | many | TGTGCCAGCAGCCCAAGGACTAGTTTGGATACGCAGTATTTT | CASSPRTSLDTQYF
TRBJ2-3 | TRBD2 | TRBV12-5 | many | TGTGCTAGTGGTCTGGGGACTAGCGGGGGAAACACAGATACGCAGTATTTT | CASGLGTSGGNTDTQYF